This is a list of T cell receptor beta chains from one sample in a study of T cell responses to AZD1222 COVID-19 vaccine. Clones were sequenced by immunoSEQ multiplex PCR, and TCRdb holds only the in-frame ones, with some missing. The sample consists of 70,000 or so clones, around nine tenths of them appearing once. Sequencing used peripheral blood, obtained on day 0 of AZD1222 vaccination. Source of these receptors: an adult in good health. Both conserved end residues are part of each CDR3. Each record gives: J gene, D gene, clone size, V gene, CDR3 protein, CDR3 DNA. The D gene is left open where the match is weak. Expanded clones get a size class; other rows say once, few or many, or leave the size out.

TRBJ1-4 | . | . | TRBV7-2 | CASSLRWGRENEKLFF | TGTGCCAGCAGCTTACGGTGGGGCAGGGAAAATGAAAAACTGTTTTTT
TRBJ1-5 | TRBD1 | . | TRBV19 | CASSMDRGIDQPQHF | TGTGCCAGTAGTATGGACAGGGGAATTGATCAGCCCCAGCATTTT
TRBJ2-2 | . | . | TRBV7-9 | CASSLPGTTLTGELFF | TGTGCCAGCAGCTTACCCGGGACAACACTTACCGGGGAGCTGTTTTTT
TRBJ1-4 | . | few | TRBV28 | CASSSTRGRGVELFF | TGTGCCAGCAGCTCCACGAGAGGGAGGGGGGTAGAACTGTTTTTT
TRBJ2-3 | TRBD1 | . | TRBV27 | CASSFQTGGKGTQYF | TGTGCCAGCAGTTTCCAGACAGGGGGTAAAGGTACGCAGTATTTT
TRBJ1-5 | TRBD1 | . | TRBV6-1 | CASSSGTGGKPQHF | TGTGCCAGCAGCTCGGGGACAGGGGGAAAGCCCCAGCATTTT
TRBJ1-1 | . | few | TRBV3-1/TRBV3-2 | CASSHGGLTEAFF | TGTGCCAGCAGCCACGGGGGGCTCACTGAAGCTTTCTTT
TRBJ2-2 | . | . | TRBV6-6 | CASNPGPWGGELFF | TGTGCCAGCAACCCCGGGCCATGGGGAGGGGAGCTGTTTTTT
TRBJ1-3 | . | . | TRBV21-1 | CASSRRKAGNTIYF | TGTGCCAGCAGCAGGAGGAAAGCTGGAAACACCATATATTTT
TRBJ1-1 | TRBD1 | . | TRBV4-1 | CASSRTGGWGEAFF | TGCGCCAGCAGCCGGACAGGGGGCTGGGGAGAAGCTTTCTTT
TRBJ1-2 | TRBD1 | . | TRBV18 | CASSPSGTDNYGYTF | TGTGCCAGCTCACCCTCCGGGACAGACAACTATGGCTACACCTTC
TRBJ2-7 | . | . | TRBV20-1 | CSARTLGEQYF | TGCAGTGCTAGGACCCTTGGGGAGCAGTACTTC
TRBJ1-3 | TRBD1 | once | TRBV7-2 | CASSYLTGGTGNTIYF | TGTGCCAGCAGCTACCTGACAGGGGGCACTGGAAACACCATATATTTT
TRBJ1-6 | . | few | TRBV9 | CASRREDSPLHF | TGTGCCAGCAGAAGAGAAGATTCACCCCTCCACTTT
TRBJ1-5 | . | once | TRBV30 | CAWSVRGLGNQPQHF | TGTGCCTGGAGTGTTAGGGGTTTGGGCAATCAGCCCCAGCATTTT
TRBJ1-1 | . | once | TRBV7-3 | CASSLGLMNTEAFF | TGTGCCAGCAGCTTAGGGCTTATGAACACTGAAGCTTTCTTT
TRBJ1-1 | . | . | TRBV10-2 | CASSHGSGMNTEAFF | TGCGCCAGCAGTCATGGGTCCGGGATGAACACTGAAGCTTTCTTT
TRBJ1-1 | . | . | TRBV27 | CASSFGGSTEAFF | TGTGCCAGCAGTTTCGGGGGGAGCACTGAAGCTTTCTTT
TRBJ1-2 | . | . | TRBV9 | CASSSRGLANYGYTF | TGTGCCAGCAGCAGCCGGGGCCTAGCTAACTATGGCTACACCTTC
TRBJ1-6 | . | . | TRBV6-5 | CASSYSRGSPLHF | TGTGCCAGCAGTTACTCCCGGGGCTCACCCCTCCACTTT
TRBJ1-3 | . | . | TRBV24-1 | CATSDLLGPGNTIYF | TGTGCCACCAGTGATTTGCTTGGGCCTGGAAACACCATATATTTT
TRBJ1-1 | TRBD1 | . | TRBV18 | CASSPGQGIEAFF | TGTGCCAGCTCACCCGGACAGGGCATTGAAGCTTTCTTT
TRBJ2-7 | TRBD1 | . | TRBV2 | CAGTGTGIYEQYF | TGTGCCGGAACCGGGACAGGGATCTACGAGCAGTACTTC